Listed below are T cell receptor beta chains from one sample, sequenced in a study of blood T cell repertoires in COVID-19. Assay: immunoSEQ multiplex PCR; the TCRdb copy retains only in-frame clones and omits some. This sample yields 150,000 to 160,000 clones, of which 70% to 90% are seen a single time; 0.63% belongs to the top ten. Sequenced sample: peripheral blood. These receptors all stem from a man aged 55 to 69 with COVID-19, enrolled during active disease. Each CDR3 is given with its conserved first and last residue. D genes are given only for firm matches. The size entry is marked missing in some rows and otherwise reads once, few, many or a size class.

v_call: TRBV25-1
clone_size: -
j_call: TRBJ2-3
d_call: TRBD1
cdr3_nt: TGTGCCAGCAGTGCCCCGGACAGGGGGGTAACCGATACGCAGTATTTT
cdr3_aa: CASSAPDRGVTDTQYF

v_call: TRBV30
clone_size: once
j_call: TRBJ1-5
d_call: -
cdr3_nt: TGTGCCTGGAGTTCGGACATATACAATCAGCCCCAGCATTTT
cdr3_aa: CAWSSDIYNQPQHF

v_call: TRBV28
clone_size: -
j_call: TRBJ1-1
d_call: TRBD1
cdr3_nt: TGTGCCAGCAGTTCATCCGGACAGGGTCCTGAAGCTTTCTTT
cdr3_aa: CASSSSGQGPEAFF

v_call: TRBV28
clone_size: -
j_call: TRBJ1-3
d_call: -
cdr3_nt: TGTGCCAGCAGCGATGTGGGTCGAGGCTCTGGAAACACCATATATTTT
cdr3_aa: CASSDVGRGSGNTIYF

v_call: TRBV5-8
clone_size: -
j_call: TRBJ2-1
d_call: -
cdr3_nt: TGTGCCAGCAGCTTGGCCGTGGACACCTACAATGAGCAGTTCTTC
cdr3_aa: CASSLAVDTYNEQFF

v_call: TRBV11-2
clone_size: -
j_call: TRBJ1-5
d_call: TRBD1
cdr3_nt: TGTGCCAGCAGCCTGACAGGGGACAATCAGCCCCAGCATTTT
cdr3_aa: CASSLTGDNQPQHF

v_call: TRBV24-1
clone_size: -
j_call: TRBJ1-2
d_call: TRBD1
cdr3_nt: TGTGCCACCAGTTCTGAGAGGACAGGGGGTATTGGCTACACCTTC
cdr3_aa: CATSSERTGGIGYTF

v_call: TRBV7-2
clone_size: -
j_call: TRBJ2-2
d_call: TRBD2
cdr3_nt: TGTGCCAGCAGCTCTGCCAAAGCGGGGGGCGCCCTTGGAGGGGAGCTGTTTTTT
cdr3_aa: CASSSAKAGGALGGELFF

v_call: TRBV19
clone_size: -
j_call: TRBJ2-1
d_call: TRBD1
cdr3_nt: TGTGCCAGCCTTCGGACAGGGGGAAGGGTCAATGAGCAGTTCTTC
cdr3_aa: CASLRTGGRVNEQFF

v_call: TRBV29-1
clone_size: -
j_call: TRBJ2-1
d_call: TRBD1
cdr3_nt: TGCAGCGCACGGGACAGTGTTAAGAATGAGCAGTTCTTC
cdr3_aa: CSARDSVKNEQFF

v_call: TRBV15
clone_size: -
j_call: TRBJ2-7
d_call: -
cdr3_nt: TGTGCCACCAGCAGAGATCTAGACGCCTACGAGCAGTACTTC
cdr3_aa: CATSRDLDAYEQYF

v_call: TRBV9
clone_size: few
j_call: TRBJ2-5
d_call: -
cdr3_nt: TGTGCCAGCAGCCAGGATCCCGAGGGCCAACAGACCCAGTACTTC
cdr3_aa: CASSQDPEGQQTQYF

v_call: TRBV5-1
clone_size: -
j_call: TRBJ2-5
d_call: TRBD2
cdr3_nt: TGCGCCAGCAGCTTGGCAGCGGGGGATCTAGAAAGATTCCAAGAGACCCAGTACTTC
cdr3_aa: CASSLAAGDLERFQETQYF

v_call: TRBV10-2
clone_size: -
j_call: TRBJ1-1
d_call: -
cdr3_nt: TGCGCCAGTGGATCGCCGGGGGAGAGCACTGAAGCTTTCTTT
cdr3_aa: CASGSPGESTEAFF

v_call: TRBV24-1
clone_size: -
j_call: TRBJ1-2
d_call: TRBD1
cdr3_nt: TGTGCCACCCGGGGACAGGGGGTCCAAAATGGCTACACCTTC
cdr3_aa: CATRGQGVQNGYTF

v_call: TRBV27
clone_size: -
j_call: TRBJ2-7
d_call: -
cdr3_nt: TGTGCCAGCAGATCTACTTCGAGCTCCTACGAGCAGTACTTC
cdr3_aa: CASRSTSSSYEQYF

v_call: TRBV4-3
clone_size: -
j_call: TRBJ1-4
d_call: TRBD1
cdr3_nt: TGCGCCAGCAGAGACGGACAGGCGCACGGGGAAAAACTGTTTTTT
cdr3_aa: CASRDGQAHGEKLFF

v_call: TRBV10-2
clone_size: -
j_call: TRBJ1-4
d_call: -
cdr3_nt: TGCGCCAGCAGTGAGATGGCAGGGGTTGGTGAAAAACTGTTTTTT
cdr3_aa: CASSEMAGVGEKLFF

v_call: TRBV6-5
clone_size: -
j_call: TRBJ2-1
d_call: TRBD1
cdr3_nt: TGTGCCAGCAGTCAGGGGGTCGGGTTTCAGTTCTTC
cdr3_aa: CASSQGVGFQFF

v_call: TRBV25-1
clone_size: -
j_call: TRBJ1-2
d_call: TRBD1
cdr3_nt: TGTGCCAGCAGTGGGGACAGGGGACGCTATGGCTACACCTTC
cdr3_aa: CASSGDRGRYGYTF

v_call: TRBV9
clone_size: -
j_call: TRBJ1-4
d_call: TRBD1
cdr3_nt: TGTGCCAGCAGCGGAGGACAGGGGGGAAGACTGTTTTTT
cdr3_aa: CASSGGQGGRLFF

v_call: TRBV15
clone_size: once
j_call: TRBJ2-5
d_call: TRBD2
cdr3_nt: TGTGCCACCAGCTCACCCTCCGGCGGGAGCGTCAGGGAGACCCAGTACTTC
cdr3_aa: CATSSPSGGSVRETQYF

v_call: TRBV6-2/TRBV6-3
clone_size: -
j_call: TRBJ1-1
d_call: -
cdr3_nt: TGTGCCAGCAGCCAGGGGACTGAAGCTTTCTTT
cdr3_aa: CASSQGTEAFF

v_call: TRBV24-1
clone_size: -
j_call: TRBJ2-3
d_call: -
cdr3_nt: TGTGCCACCAGTGATGGGTTGGGGGGTAAAGAGGGAGATACGCAGTATTTT
cdr3_aa: CATSDGLGGKEGDTQYF

v_call: TRBV5-4
clone_size: -
j_call: TRBJ2-7
d_call: TRBD2
cdr3_nt: TGTGCCAGCAGCTGCCGGGGGGTGGGGGAGCAGTACTTC
cdr3_aa: CASSCRGVGEQYF

v_call: TRBV3-1/TRBV3-2
clone_size: -
j_call: TRBJ2-4
d_call: -
cdr3_nt: TGTGCCAGCAGCCAAGGACGGGCAGGACTAGCCAAAAACATTCAGTACTTC
cdr3_aa: CASSQGRAGLAKNIQYF

v_call: TRBV6-2/TRBV6-3
clone_size: -
j_call: TRBJ1-4
d_call: -
cdr3_nt: TGTGCCAGCAGTTCGGGGGTGTTTAATGAAAAACTGTTTTTT
cdr3_aa: CASSSGVFNEKLFF

v_call: TRBV11-3
clone_size: -
j_call: TRBJ2-3
d_call: TRBD2
cdr3_nt: TGTGCCAGCACCTTCCGGGGAGGGCCCGGGGCAGATACGCAGTATTTT
cdr3_aa: CASTFRGGPGADTQYF

v_call: TRBV3-1/TRBV3-2
clone_size: -
j_call: TRBJ1-1
d_call: TRBD1
cdr3_nt: TGTGCCAGCAGCCATTCCACAGGGGGACCATCGGTCTTT
cdr3_aa: CASSHSTGGPSVF

v_call: TRBV28
clone_size: -
j_call: TRBJ2-7
d_call: -
cdr3_nt: TGTGCCAGCCACGATAGGGGGGAGCAGTACTTC
cdr3_aa: CASHDRGEQYF

v_call: TRBV3-1/TRBV3-2
clone_size: -
j_call: TRBJ2-6
d_call: TRBD1
cdr3_nt: TGTGCCAGCAGCCAAGGTAGGACAGGGTTTGGGGCCAACGTCCTGACTTTC
cdr3_aa: CASSQGRTGFGANVLTF

v_call: TRBV6-1
clone_size: -
j_call: TRBJ1-5
d_call: TRBD1
cdr3_nt: TGTGCCAGCAGTGAACCTACAGGGGCGAGGGGTCAGCCCCAGCATTTT
cdr3_aa: CASSEPTGARGQPQHF

v_call: TRBV5-1
clone_size: -
j_call: TRBJ2-5
d_call: TRBD1
cdr3_nt: TGCGCCAGCAGCTTCGGGACAGGCCAAGAGACCCAGTACTTC
cdr3_aa: CASSFGTGQETQYF

v_call: TRBV6-5
clone_size: -
j_call: TRBJ1-5
d_call: -
cdr3_nt: TGTGCCAGCAGTCCGACGGGGGGCGGTCAGCCCCAGCATTTT
cdr3_aa: CASSPTGGGQPQHF

v_call: TRBV4-2
clone_size: once
j_call: TRBJ2-3
d_call: -
cdr3_nt: TGTGCCAGCAGCCACCCACAGGGAGGGGGCACAGATACGCAGTATTTT
cdr3_aa: CASSHPQGGGTDTQYF

v_call: TRBV3-1/TRBV3-2
clone_size: -
j_call: TRBJ2-5
d_call: -
cdr3_nt: TGTGCCAGCAGCCAAGTCAAGGAGTACCAAGAGACCCAGTACTTC
cdr3_aa: CASSQVKEYQETQYF

v_call: TRBV28
clone_size: few
j_call: TRBJ1-1
d_call: -
cdr3_nt: TGTGCCAGCAGTTATGGAGGGGCTCAGAACACTGAAGCTTTCTTT
cdr3_aa: CASSYGGAQNTEAFF

v_call: TRBV7-2
clone_size: few
j_call: TRBJ2-5
d_call: TRBD2
cdr3_nt: TGTGCCAGCAGACTGCGCGGGGGGGAGTGGGAAGAGACCCAGTACTTC
cdr3_aa: CASRLRGGEWEETQYF

v_call: TRBV9
clone_size: -
j_call: TRBJ1-6
d_call: -
cdr3_nt: TGTGCCAGCTGTTTGGGCCCTCTGAATTCACCCCTCCACTTT
cdr3_aa: CASCLGPLNSPLHF

v_call: TRBV7-8
clone_size: -
j_call: TRBJ1-1
d_call: -
cdr3_nt: TGTGCCAGCAGCTTAGTGAGCTTGGGCATGAACACTGAAGCTTTCTTT
cdr3_aa: CASSLVSLGMNTEAFF

v_call: TRBV29-1
clone_size: -
j_call: TRBJ1-1
d_call: -
cdr3_nt: TGCAGCGGCACCTCTTACCCGACAGAGAACACTGAAGCTTTCTTT
cdr3_aa: CSGTSYPTENTEAFF

v_call: TRBV7-2
clone_size: -
j_call: TRBJ1-6
d_call: -
cdr3_nt: TGTGCCACCGAAGCCGGGACACCTAATTCACCCCTCCACTTT
cdr3_aa: CATEAGTPNSPLHF

v_call: TRBV24-1
clone_size: -
j_call: TRBJ2-1
d_call: TRBD1
cdr3_nt: TGTGCCACCGAAGACAGGGGCGGTGAGCAGTTCTTC
cdr3_aa: CATEDRGGEQFF

v_call: TRBV5-6
clone_size: -
j_call: TRBJ2-3
d_call: -
cdr3_nt: TGTGCCAGCAGCTTGACAGGGCTATACACAGATACGCAGTATTTT
cdr3_aa: CASSLTGLYTDTQYF

v_call: TRBV4-3
clone_size: -
j_call: TRBJ2-3
d_call: TRBD2
cdr3_nt: TGCGCCAGCAGCCAAGATCCCGGGGCTAGCGGGAACACAGATACGCAGTATTTT
cdr3_aa: CASSQDPGASGNTDTQYF

v_call: TRBV10-3
clone_size: -
j_call: TRBJ2-1
d_call: TRBD1
cdr3_nt: TGTGCCATCAGCGGACAGGGCTCCTACAATGAACAGTTCTTC
cdr3_aa: CAISGQGSYNEQFF

v_call: TRBV18
clone_size: -
j_call: TRBJ2-3
d_call: -
cdr3_nt: TGTGCCAGCTCACCACCCCTTTATAGCCAGTCTTCCACAGATACGCAGTATTTT
cdr3_aa: CASSPPLYSQSSTDTQYF

v_call: TRBV5-4
clone_size: few
j_call: TRBJ1-2
d_call: TRBD1
cdr3_nt: TGTGCCAGCCGGGACAGACTTAACTATGGCTACACCTTC
cdr3_aa: CASRDRLNYGYTF

v_call: TRBV19
clone_size: -
j_call: TRBJ1-2
d_call: -
cdr3_nt: TGTGCCAGTAGTATTACGGCAGGCCGAGCTGTTAACTATGGCTACACCTTC
cdr3_aa: CASSITAGRAVNYGYTF

v_call: TRBV7-8
clone_size: -
j_call: TRBJ2-6
d_call: -
cdr3_nt: TGTGCCAGCAGCTCGGACAGTTACTCTGGGGCCAACGTCCTGACTTTC
cdr3_aa: CASSSDSYSGANVLTF

v_call: TRBV11-3
clone_size: -
j_call: TRBJ1-2
d_call: -
cdr3_nt: TGTGCCAGCAGCTCCGGACAGCTAGGCTACACCTTC
cdr3_aa: CASSSGQLGYTF

v_call: TRBV30
clone_size: few
j_call: TRBJ1-3
d_call: -
cdr3_nt: TGTGCCTGGAGCGTGTCTTCTGCAGGGTCGAACACCATATATTTT
cdr3_aa: CAWSVSSAGSNTIYF

v_call: TRBV11-3
clone_size: -
j_call: TRBJ2-1
d_call: TRBD1
cdr3_nt: TGTGCCAGCAGCTTAGCAGGGGACAGGGGATCGAATGAGCAGTTCTTC
cdr3_aa: CASSLAGDRGSNEQFF

v_call: TRBV7-9
clone_size: -
j_call: TRBJ2-1
d_call: -
cdr3_nt: TGTGCCAGCAGCTCACAGGGTCGTGAGCAGTTCTTC
cdr3_aa: CASSSQGREQFF

v_call: TRBV30
clone_size: once
j_call: TRBJ2-1
d_call: TRBD2
cdr3_nt: TGTGCCTGGAGTGTCCTAGCGGGAGGGCAGGATGAGCAGTTCTTC
cdr3_aa: CAWSVLAGGQDEQFF

v_call: TRBV20-1
clone_size: few
j_call: TRBJ2-1
d_call: TRBD1
cdr3_nt: TGCAGTGCTAGTACAGGGGGCGCCTCGTCCAATGAGCAGTTCTTC
cdr3_aa: CSASTGGASSNEQFF

v_call: TRBV7-2
clone_size: -
j_call: TRBJ2-1
d_call: TRBD2
cdr3_nt: TGTGCCAGCAGCGCGAGCGGGAGTCAGCTTGGGGTCTATTTGTTCTTC
cdr3_aa: CASSASGSQLGVYLFF